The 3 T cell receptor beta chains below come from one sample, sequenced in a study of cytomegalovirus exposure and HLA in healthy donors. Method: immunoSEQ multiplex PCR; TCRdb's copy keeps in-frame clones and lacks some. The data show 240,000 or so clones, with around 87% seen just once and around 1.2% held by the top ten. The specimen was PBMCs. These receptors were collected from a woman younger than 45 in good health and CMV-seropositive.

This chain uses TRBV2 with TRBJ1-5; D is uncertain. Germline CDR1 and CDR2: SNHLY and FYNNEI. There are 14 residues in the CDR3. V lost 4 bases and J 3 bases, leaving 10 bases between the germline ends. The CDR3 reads CASSARQVNQPQHF. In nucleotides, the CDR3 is TGTGCCAGCAGTGCCCGACAAGTCAATCAGCCCCAGCATTTT.

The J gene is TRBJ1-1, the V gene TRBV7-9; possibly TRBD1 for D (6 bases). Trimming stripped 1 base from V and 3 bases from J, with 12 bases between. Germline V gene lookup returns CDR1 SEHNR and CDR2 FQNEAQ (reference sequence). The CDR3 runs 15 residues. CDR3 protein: CASSLGGEGDTEAFF. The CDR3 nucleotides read TGTGCCAGCAGCTTAGGTGGAGAGGGGGACACTGAAGCTTTCTTT.

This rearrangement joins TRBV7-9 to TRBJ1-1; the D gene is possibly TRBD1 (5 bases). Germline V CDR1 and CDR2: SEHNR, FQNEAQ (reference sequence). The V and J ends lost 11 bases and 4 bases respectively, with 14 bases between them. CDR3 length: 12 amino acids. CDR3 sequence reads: CAAQGPSTEAFF. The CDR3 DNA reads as TGTGCCGCTCAGGGCCCCAGCACTGAAGCTTTCTTT.